The 8 T cell receptor beta chains listed next were all sequenced from one sample in a study of T cells in Graves' hyperthyroidism and ophthalmopathy. TCR beta CDR3 sequences were amplified from RNA transcripts. The HTBI set primed first-round TCR CDR3 RT-PCR. TCRdb re-analysed the multiplex PCR reads in MiXCR, keeping a single row per CDR3 protein. The sample comprises around 620,000 distinct CDR3 sequences, roughly 17% of which are singletons, and 3% to 4% rests with the top ten. The specimen was blood. These receptors were taken from a woman aged 25 to 39 with Graves' hyperthyroidism.

Many counts were recorded for this clonotype. The chain employs TRBV20-1 and TRBJ1-2, with D tentatively TRBD1 (6 bases). Germline V lookup: CDR1 DFQATT, CDR2 SNEGSKA (reference sequence). The V end was cut by 6 bases, the J end by 4 bases, with 15 bases between. This CDR3 comprises 13 residues. The CDR3 DNA follows: TGCAGTGCCCCGGGATTAGGGGGCTATGGCTACACCTTC. Residues: CSAPGLGGYGYTF.

As concerns this clonotype: A much more abundant neighbour one base away suggests this may be a read error. This rearrangement joins TRBV20-1 to TRBJ1-1; D gene unclear. Germline V gene sequence: CDR1 DFQATT, CDR2 SNEGSKA (reference sequence). V lost 5 bases, J lost 1 base, and 14 bases lay in between. The CDR3 is 14 residues long. This CDR3 is CSALGFWANTEAFF. CDR3 nucleotide sequence: TGCAGTGCTCTAGGCTTCTGGGCGAACACTGAAGCTTTCTTT.

The V and J genes are TRBV7-9 and TRBJ2-5, with TRBD2 matching 12 bases. The CDR3 runs to 18 residues. Per germline, CDR1 SEHNR and CDR2 FQNEAQ (reference sequence). V was clipped by 4 bases and J by 5 bases; unmatched bases: 14. The CDR3 DNA sequence: TGTGCCAGCAGCTCACAGGGACTAGCGGGTTCTAGCAGGGAGACCCAGTACTTC. Encoded protein: CASSSQGLAGSSRETQYF. The complete variable domain, with remaining parts taken from reference TRBV7-9 and TRBJ2-5, reads DTGVSQNPRHKITKRGQNVTFRCDPISEHNRLYWYRQTLGQGPEFLTYFQNEAQLEKSRLLSDRFSAERPKGSFSTLEIQRTEQGDSAMYLCASSSQGLAGSSRETQYFGPGTRLLVL.

V is TRBV12-3 or TRBV12-4 and J is TRBJ2-5, with D possibly called TRBD1 or TRBD2 (6 bases each). This CDR3 comprises 13 residues. The V gene lost 7 bases and the J gene lost 5 bases, with 14 bases spanning the gap. The CDR3 reads CASKYGGDETQYF. As DNA, the CDR3 is TGTGCCAGCAAATACGGGGGCGACGAGACCCAGTACTTC.

This clonotype was counted only a few times. The genes are TRBV6-2 or TRBV6-3 and TRBJ2-7, with D possibly matching TRBD2 (5 bases). The CDR3 extends over 16 amino acids. Between the trimmed V and J ends, which lost 2 bases and 0 bases, there was a span of 14 bases. Germline CDR1 reads MNHEY; CDR2 reads SVGEGT. In nucleotides, the CDR3 is TGTGCCAGCAGTTACCCTCGGGGTTTTTTCTCCTACGAGCAGTACTTC. Translation gives CASSYPRGFFSYEQYF.

This clonotype was counted only a few times. The chain recombines TRBV7-2 with TRBJ1-5, with TRBD1 as a possible D gene (6 bases). This CDR3 is 16 amino acids long. Trimming shortened V by 1 base and J by 1 base, and 11 bases separated the two germline ends. CDR1 and CDR2 (germline): SGHTA, FQGNSA. CDR3 DNA sequence: TGTGCCAGCAGCTTAGAACGCAGGGGAAGCAATCAGCCCCAGCATTTT. Translation: CASSLERRGSNQPQHF.

Ten or more counts support this clonotype. The chain has TRBV12-3 or TRBV12-4 and TRBJ2-5; possibly TRBD1 or TRBD2 for D (6 bases each). The CDR3 is made up of 15 amino acids. Trimming stripped 4 bases from V and 2 bases from J, with 14 bases between. For the CDR3, the DNA is TGTGCCAGCAGTTGGGGAGGACAGATTCAAGAGACCCAGTACTTC. Translation gives CASSWGGQIQETQYF.

The rearrangement uses TRBV6-5 and TRBJ2-2, with a weak D call TRBD1 (6 bases). The CDR3 is 14 residues long. CDR1 and CDR2 from the germline V gene are MNHEY and SVGAGI. Trimming took 0 bases from V and 7 from J, leaving 9 bases between them. CDR3 protein: CASSYSRGVGELFF. The CDR3 DNA is TGTGCCAGCAGTTACTCCAGGGGAGTCGGGGAGCTGTTTTTT.